The rows below give T cell receptor beta chains drawn from one sample of a study of shared clonotypes between healthy human individuals. This table comes from immunoSEQ multiplex PCR, and its TCRdb copy is limited to in-frame clones, with some not included. Altogether fewer than 1 million clones are present, roughly 96% being singletons, with the ten largest covering about 0.21%. Source material: naive CD8+ T cells sorted from blood. All receptors come from a man aged 30 to 39 in good health. Both conserved end residues are part of each CDR3. The D gene is left open where the match is weak. Clone size is given for some rows only: seen once, a few or many times, or a class if the clone is expanded.

NA TRBJ2-3 TRBV18 NA TGTGCCAGCTCACCGTCGCTTCCCAGCGGGAGCACAGATACGCAGTATTTT CASSPSLPSGSTDTQYF
NA TRBJ2-1 TRBV27 once TGTGCCAGCAGTTTATTATCTTCCGAGGGGCCGTACAATGAGCAGTTCTTC CASSLLSSEGPYNEQFF
NA TRBJ1-1 TRBV29-1 NA TGCAGCGTTGGAGGGTACCATGAAGCTTTCTTT CSVGGYHEAFF
NA TRBJ1-1 TRBV11-2 NA TGTGCCAGCAGCGGAATTCTACAGGGTCCTGAAGCTTTCTTT CASSGILQGPEAFF
TRBD2 TRBJ2-7 TRBV6-1 NA TGTGCCAGCGACGGGAGGGGGAGGGCCTACGAGCAGTACTTC CASDGRGRAYEQYF
NA TRBJ2-1 TRBV29-1 NA TGCAGCGTTGATAGCGCTTACAATGAGCAGTTCTTC CSVDSAYNEQFF
TRBD1 TRBJ2-7 TRBV7-6 NA TGTGCCAGCAGCCCCTACCGGGACAGGTACGAGCAGTACTTC CASSPYRDRYEQYF
NA TRBJ2-3 TRBV19 NA TGTGCCAGTAGCGGGGCGGCCCCAGATACGCAGTATTTT CASSGAAPDTQYF
TRBD1 TRBJ2-3 TRBV4-1 once TGCGCCAGCAGCCAAGAGGGGGACAGGCTCACAGATACGCAGTATTTT CASSQEGDRLTDTQYF
TRBD2 TRBJ2-7 TRBV29-1 NA TGCAGCGTTGGGCTAGCGGGAGCCTACGAGCAGTACTTC CSVGLAGAYEQYF
TRBD2 TRBJ2-1 TRBV27 NA TGTGCCAGCAGTGTACTAGCGGGAGACTTAGGTGAGCAGTTCTTC CASSVLAGDLGEQFF
NA TRBJ2-7 TRBV28 NA TGTGCCAGCAGTTTTCTCGGGAAGGGCTACGAGCAGTACTTC CASSFLGKGYEQYF
NA TRBJ2-5 TRBV7-6 NA TGTGCCAGCAGCTTAGGCTTAGGCCAAGAGACCCAGTACTTC CASSLGLGQETQYF
NA TRBJ2-1 TRBV28 once TGTGCCAGCAGTTTAACAACTCGGAATGAGCAGTTCTTC CASSLTTRNEQFF
NA TRBJ2-7 TRBV6-5 NA TGTGCCAGCAGTTCCAATCCAAGCTCCTACGAGCAGTACTTC CASSSNPSSYEQYF
TRBD1 TRBJ1-4 TRBV7-9 NA TGTGCCAGCAGCTTAGAATATCGGGACAGAACTAATGAAAAACTGTTTTTT CASSLEYRDRTNEKLFF
NA TRBJ1-1 TRBV27 NA TGTGCCAGCTCACTTGGGCCTGAAGCTTTCTTT CASSLGPEAFF
NA TRBJ2-7 TRBV7-9 once TGTGCCAGCAACTCGCCGGGCCTAGAGCAGTACTTC CASNSPGLEQYF
TRBD1 TRBJ1-4 TRBV7-9 once TGTGCCAGCAGCCCCCGGTCCCGGGACAGGGGGCCGCATGAAAAACTGTTTTTT CASSPRSRDRGPHEKLFF
NA TRBJ2-4 TRBV4-1 NA TGCGCCAGCAGCCAAGGGGTCGCGAAAGGAAACATTCAGTACTTC CASSQGVAKGNIQYF
TRBD2 TRBJ2-1 TRBV19 NA TGTGCCAGTAGTATTGTAGGGACTAGCGGAAATGAGCAGTTCTTC CASSIVGTSGNEQFF
NA TRBJ1-1 TRBV19 NA TGTGCCAGTAAGAGGACCGCGAACACTGAAGCTTTCTTT CASKRTANTEAFF
TRBD2 TRBJ2-7 TRBV6-1 NA TGTGCCAGACCCCAAGGACTAGCGGTCTACGAGCAGTACTTC CARPQGLAVYEQYF
NA TRBJ2-2 TRBV28 NA TGTGCCAGCAGTTTGCGAACCGGGGAGCTGTTTTTT CASSLRTGELFF
NA TRBJ2-7 TRBV7-2 NA TGTGCCAGCAGCTTAGAATCAGCTGGGAAGGGCTACGAGCAGTACTTC CASSLESAGKGYEQYF
NA TRBJ2-2 TRBV28 NA TGTGCCAGCAGCCACCGCGGGGCCGGGGAGCTGTTTTTT CASSHRGAGELFF
NA TRBJ2-5 TRBV7-9 NA TGTGCCAGCAGCCCCCCTCAGGTTGAGACCCAGTACTTC CASSPPQVETQYF
NA TRBJ2-7 TRBV6-6 NA TGTGCCAGCAGTCCGGGGGTGCCCTACGAGCAGTACTTC CASSPGVPYEQYF
NA TRBJ1-4 TRBV2 NA TGTGCCAGCGGGGGGGCCGGGGCCGACCCAGTTGGGGGAAAACTGTTTTTT CASGGAGADPVGGKLFF
NA TRBJ2-1 TRBV4-1 NA TGCGCCAGCAGCCAACCTGACAGGTTTTACAATGAGCAGTTCTTC CASSQPDRFYNEQFF
TRBD2 TRBJ2-1 TRBV10-1 NA TGCGCCAGCAGCCCCGGGACTAGCGGGAAAATTTACAATGAGCAGTTCTTC CASSPGTSGKIYNEQFF
NA TRBJ2-6 TRBV29-1 NA TGCAGCGTTGCACCCAGGGGTTCTGGGGCCAACGTCCTGACTTTC CSVAPRGSGANVLTF
TRBD1 TRBJ1-2 TRBV29-1 NA TGCAGCGAAGCCCCCTTTCCGGGACAGACTAACTATGGCTACACCTTC CSEAPFPGQTNYGYTF
TRBD2 TRBJ2-7 TRBV7-8 NA TGTGCCAGCAGTTTAAATAGCGGGAGGGCCTACGAGCAGTACTTC CASSLNSGRAYEQYF
TRBD1 TRBJ1-5 TRBV7-9 NA TGTGCCAGCAGCCCAGAGGTGGGACAGGGGGCGCGGGGCAATCAGCCCCAGCATTTT CASSPEVGQGARGNQPQHF
TRBD1 TRBJ1-1 TRBV27 NA TGTGCCAGCAGTTACACGGCAGGGGGCGGGACTGAAGCTTTCTTT CASSYTAGGGTEAFF
TRBD1 TRBJ2-7 TRBV6-6 NA TGTGCCAGCAGTTTCGAACGGACAGGGTCCACGACTCTTTTC CASSFERTGSTTLF
NA TRBJ1-4 TRBV6-5 NA TGTGCCAGCAGTTACTCGTCTAGTCAAAATGAAAAACTGTTTTTT CASSYSSSQNEKLFF
TRBD1 TRBJ2-5 TRBV6-6 NA TGTGCCAGCAGAACCTGGGACAGGGTTTCGGAGACCCAGTACTTC CASRTWDRVSETQYF
NA TRBJ2-1 TRBV5-1 NA TGCGCCAGCAGCTTGAACGGGGGCGGCCCCAATGAGCAGTTCTTC CASSLNGGGPNEQFF
TRBD1 TRBJ2-2 TRBV6-5 NA TGTGCCAGCAGTCCGGACAGGTTCGGGGAGCTGTTTTTT CASSPDRFGELFF
NA TRBJ2-2 TRBV28 once TGTGCCAGCAGTTTGGTGGTAGCCGGGGAGCTGTTTTTT CASSLVVAGELFF
NA TRBJ2-1 TRBV7-2 NA TGTGCCAGCAGCTCTGACCAATACAATGAGCAGTTCTTC CASSSDQYNEQFF
NA TRBJ1-2 TRBV27 NA TGTGCCAGCAGTCCCAGCTCAGGGGCCCGGGACTATGGCTACACCTTC CASSPSSGARDYGYTF
TRBD1 TRBJ2-1 TRBV2 NA TGTGCCAGCAGTGAGGGGACAGGGGGCTACAATGAGCAGTTCTTC CASSEGTGGYNEQFF
TRBD1 TRBJ1-2 TRBV6-1 NA TGTGCCAGCAGTTCTAGACAGGGGAGCTACACCTTC CASSSRQGSYTF
TRBD2 TRBJ2-3 TRBV7-6 NA TGTGCCAGCAGCTTAGGGGTCGTCGACGAAGCGGGAGTCGACACAGATACGCAGTATTTT CASSLGVVDEAGVDTDTQYF
NA TRBJ1-1 TRBV5-1 NA TGCGCCAGCAGCTCCTTACAGGTAGGGCCCCACACTGAAGCTTTCTTT CASSSLQVGPHTEAFF
NA TRBJ2-1 TRBV19 NA TGTGCCAGTAGTCCGCTCGGTCCCCGCGACGGCAATGAGCAGTTCTTC CASSPLGPRDGNEQFF